One and the same sample provided the 25 T cell receptor beta chains below, sequenced in a study of blood T cells in healthy people across ages. A sample-barcoded 5' primer and a J-beta primer mix were used in a second PCR of about 7 to 12 cycles. A single record per CDR3 protein comes from TCRdb applying MiXCR to the 5' RACE reads. The sample lists about 1.7 million distinct CDR3 sequences, roughly 27% occurring once. Sample: blood. The receptors were gathered from a young woman in good health.

The table lists this clonotype with many counts. The V call is TRBV15, the J call TRBJ1-1; 7 nucleotides match TRBD1. The V segment lost 0 bases and the J segment 5 bases; nucleotides outside the gene matches: 9. The CDR3 loop spans 16 amino acids. Germline V gene sequence: CDR1 LNHNV, CDR2 YYDKDF (reference sequence). CDR3 loop: CATSRDLLTGSTEAFF. The CDR3, as DNA: TGTGCCACCAGCAGAGATCTCTTGACAGGGAGTACTGAAGCTTTCTTT.

This clonotype occurred many times. The chain is built from TRBV12-3 or TRBV12-4 and TRBJ2-7; no firm D call. V lost 6 bases, J lost 6 bases, and 12 bases lay in between. The CDR3 is 12 residues long. The CDR3 spells CASSPSWAEQYF. In nucleotides, the CDR3 is TGTGCCAGCAGCCCCTCGTGGGCCGAGCAGTACTTC.

This clonotype was picked up a small number of times. V usage is TRBV12-3 or TRBV12-4 and J usage is TRBJ2-1; 10 nucleotides align to TRBD1. After removal of 7 bases from V and 3 bases from J, the junction contained 12 bases not matched to a gene. The CDR3 sequence is 17 residues long. CDR3 amino acids: CASTGTGESSYYNEQFF. The DNA of the CDR3 is TGTGCCAGCACAGGGACAGGGGAGTCGAGCTACTACAATGAGCAGTTCTTC.

The rearrangement uses TRBV12-3 or TRBV12-4 and TRBJ2-1; 12 nucleotides agree with TRBD2. Unmatched junction bases numbered 11, after V lost 5 bases and J lost 9 bases. The CDR3 length is 16 residues. The CDR3 is CASSPRSSGGAVEQFF. CDR3 sequence (DNA): TGTGCCAGCAGTCCCCGATCTAGCGGGGGGGCGGTTGAGCAGTTCTTC.

V usage is TRBV10-3 and J usage is TRBJ2-3; 10 nucleotides match TRBD2. CDR3 size: 15 residues. V lost 8 bases, J lost 8 bases, and 13 bases stayed unmatched. CDR1 and CDR2 from the germline V gene are ENHRY and SYGVKD. Here the CDR3 DNA reads TGTGCCATCCTCCCCCACAGCGGGGGGGCGGGTACGCAGTATTTT. Translating gives CAILPHSGGAGTQYF.

This chain links TRBV5-4 with TRBJ1-1; D is unclear. The CDR3 contains 13 residues. The V end was cut by 4 bases, the J end by 2 bases, with 9 bases between. Germline CDR1 reads SGHNT; CDR2 reads YYREEE (reference sequence). CDR3 region: CASSTQKNTEAFF. The CDR3 nucleotides read TGTGCCAGCAGCACGCAGAAAAACACTGAAGCTTTCTTT.

The V and J genes are TRBV7-9 and TRBJ2-1; 12 bases map to TRBD2. Germline V gene sequence: CDR1 SEHNR, CDR2 FQNEAQ (reference sequence). The CDR3 runs 16 residues. V lost 0 bases, J lost 4 bases, and 1 base stayed unmatched. CDR3 sequence: CASSLATSGRYNEQFF. The CDR3 DNA reads as TGTGCCAGCAGCTTAGCGACTAGCGGGAGATACAATGAGCAGTTCTTC.

The chain combines TRBV7-2 with TRBJ2-5, with D perhaps matching TRBD2 (7 bases). With 5 bases removed from V and 1 base from J, the gap between germline ends came to 17 bases. The CDR3 has 16 residues. CDR1 and CDR2 from the germline V gene are SGHTA and FQGNSA. In DNA form, the CDR3 reads TGTGCCAGCAGCAGATCAGGGGCGGGGGTCCAAGAGACCCAGTACTTC. Protein sequence: CASSRSGAGVQETQYF.

The CDR3 protein is CASIRRTGELEQFF. DNA for the CDR3: TGTGCCAGCATTCGGCGGACAGGGGAGCTTGAGCAGTTCTTC. This sequence joins TRBV12-3 or TRBV12-4 and TRBJ2-1; 9 bases map to TRBD1. The J segment lost 9 bases and the V segment lost 7 bases, leaving 10 bases of the junction unmatched. The length of the CDR3 is 14 residues.

A few counts support this clonotype. CDR3 region: CSVEGQTDGYTF. The DNA of the CDR3 is TGCAGCGTTGAGGGACAGACCGATGGCTACACCTTC. The chain couples TRBV29-1 to TRBJ1-2, with 7 bases identical to TRBD1. V lost 3 bases to trimming and J lost 6 bases; unmatched junction nucleotides: 4. Germline loops: CDR1 SQVTM, CDR2 ANQGSEA. The CDR3 covers 12 residues. Full variable domain (rest looked up from reference TRBV29-1 and TRBJ1-2): SAVISQKPSRDICQRGTSLTIQCQVDSQVTMMFWYRQQPGQSLTLIATANQGSEATYESGFVIDKFPISRPNLTFSTLTVSNMSPEDSSIYLCSVEGQTDGYTFGSGTRLTVV.

This clonotype was recorded a few times. One junction end does not reproduce the germline sequence, and a read error may be involved. The genes are TRBV7-3 and TRBJ2-1; D call uncertain. Germline loops: CDR1 SGHTA, CDR2 FQGTGA. This CDR3 has 11 residues. DNA for the CDR3: TGTGCCAGCAGATTAAACAACAAGCAGTTCTTC. It codes for CASRLNNKQFF.

This clonotype was seen a handful of times. The V and J genes are TRBV7-9 and TRBJ1-1, with D maybe TRBD1 (6 bases). V was clipped by 7 bases and J by 2 bases, with 11 bases between them. The CDR3 consists of 13 residues. CDR1 SEHNR and CDR2 FQNEAQ come from the germline V gene (reference sequence). The CDR3 reads CASTGTSNTEAFF. DNA for the CDR3: TGTGCCAGCACCGGGACATCCAACACTGAAGCTTTCTTT.

This clonotype was observed a handful of times. The chain recombines TRBV28 with TRBJ2-5; 8 bases are a match to TRBD1. The CDR3 is made up of 16 amino acids. With 6 bases clipped from V and 1 base from J, the junction kept 10 bases outside the gene matches. CDR1 and CDR2 from the germline V gene are MDHEN and SYDVKM. The CDR3 region has the DNA TGTGCCAGCAGATCCGGGAACAGGGGGGCCCAAGAGACCCAGTACTTC. This codes for CASRSGNRGAQETQYF.

This chain joins TRBV28 and TRBJ1-6; D uncertain. Germline V gene data show CDR1 as MDHEN and CDR2 as SYDVKM. The CDR3 sequence is 15 residues long. V gave up 5 bases and J gave up 8 bases, with 16 bases separating them. The CDR3 here is CASSNALPSDSPLHF. In DNA, the CDR3 is TGTGCCAGCAGTAACGCCCTTCCATCCGATTCACCCCTCCACTTT.

The chain carries TRBV5-1 and TRBJ2-2, with 7 bases identical to TRBD1. V dropped 2 bases and J dropped 6; count of bases not matched to a gene: 4. Germline loops: CDR1 SGHRS, CDR2 YFSETQ. This CDR3 contains 14 residues. CDR3 protein: CASSFGQAAGELFF. CDR3 nucleotides: TGCGCCAGCAGCTTCGGACAGGCTGCCGGGGAGCTGTTTTTT.

The gene calls are TRBV7-9 and TRBJ2-4; 9 bases match TRBD1. TRBJ2-7 matches the DNA end more closely, so the J call is doubtful. Germline V gene lookup returns CDR1 SEHNR and CDR2 FQNEAQ (reference sequence). The length of the CDR3 is 15 residues. CDR3 protein: CASSPPGQGPYEQYF. In DNA, the CDR3 is TGTGCCAGCAGCCCCCCGGGACAGGGACCCTACGAGCAGTACTTC.

This clonotype was counted a few times. Here the CDR3 reads CSVGQEKEAFF. The CDR3 DNA follows: TGCAGCGTTGGGCAGGAGAAAGAAGCTTTCTTT. The J gene is TRBJ1-1, the V gene TRBV29-1; D is undetermined. The germline CDR1 and CDR2 sequences are SQVTM and ANQGSEA. Trimming stripped 4 bases from V and 8 bases from J, with 11 bases between. This CDR3 has 11 amino acids. Complete variable domain (other parts from reference TRBV29-1 and TRBJ1-1): SAVISQKPSRDICQRGTSLTIQCQVDSQVTMMFWYRQQPGQSLTLIATANQGSEATYESGFVIDKFPISRPNLTFSTLTVSNMSPEDSSIYLCSVGQEKEAFFGQGTRLTVV.

This rearrangement joins TRBV7-3 to TRBJ2-3; D gene uncertain. The CDR3 spans 15 residues. The germline V and J ends were trimmed by 5 bases and 0 bases, with 12 bases remaining between them. Germline V gene sequence: CDR1 SGHTA, CDR2 FQGTGA. The CDR3 nucleotides are TGTGCCAGCAGCAGCTTCGGTAGTAGCACAGATACGCAGTATTTT. Translated: CASSSFGSSTDTQYF.

A remark on this clonotype: A much larger clone differs from this one at a single base, so this may be a read error. V is TRBV4-1 and J is TRBJ2-7, with D hard to call. With the DNA end fitting TRBJ2-1 better, the J assignment may be wrong. CDR1 MGHRA and CDR2 YSYEKL come from the germline V gene. The CDR3 is made up of 15 amino acids. The CDR3 region has the DNA TGCGCCAGCAGCCAAGTTTCCACGAGCTCCTACGAGCAGTTCTTC. Translation: CASSQVSTSSYEQFF.

The chain carries TRBV6-2 or TRBV6-3 and TRBJ1-1; maybe TRBD1 (6 bases). V lost 7 bases to trimming and J lost 5 bases, with 17 bases between them. This CDR3 region has 14 residues. The V gene's germline CDR1 is MNHEY and CDR2 SVGEGT. CDR3 loop: CASTPRGAITEAFF. CDR3 bases: TGTGCCAGCACCCCCCGGGGGGCTATTACTGAAGCTTTCTTT.

As for this clonotype: One end of the junction varies from germline; a read error may be responsible. CDR3 in DNA: TGTGTCAGCAGCCAGGGGGACAGGAGCTCCTACGAGCAGTACTTC. Translated, it gives CVSSQGDRSSYEQYF. V and J are TRBV7-6 and TRBJ2-7; TRBD1 matches at 8 bases. Germline loops: CDR1 SGHVS, CDR2 FNYEAQ. The CDR3 totals 15 residues.

The J gene is TRBJ2-3, the V gene TRBV7-9, with 8 bases that match TRBD1. Per germline, CDR1 SEHNR and CDR2 FQNEAQ (reference sequence). The CDR3 is 15 amino acids. The trim removed 6 bases at V and 4 bases at J, leaving 9 bases unmatched. CDR3 region: CASSPPGQAPDTQYF. In DNA, the CDR3 is TGTGCCAGCAGTCCCCCGGGACAGGCACCAGATACGCAGTATTTT.

The table lists this clonotype with a few counts. This chain joins TRBV6-2 or TRBV6-3 and TRBJ2-1; 8 nucleotides line up with TRBD2. Unmatched junction bases numbered 22, after V lost 10 bases and J lost 5 bases. The CDR3 contains 18 residues. Germline V gene data show CDR1 as MNHEY and CDR2 as SVGEGT. This CDR3 is CAIHSRMMAGGIHNEQFF. CDR3 DNA: TGTGCCATCCACTCGAGGATGATGGCGGGAGGCATTCACAATGAGCAGTTCTTC.

A few counts support this clonotype. The chain employs TRBV14 and TRBJ1-2; 10 bases align to TRBD1. The CDR3 runs to 16 residues. J gave up 7 bases and V 4 bases, and 12 bases lay outside the gene matches. Germline lookup yields CDR1 SGHDN and CDR2 FVKESK. The DNA of the CDR3 is TGTGCCAGCAGCCGACAATTATCGGGACAGGGGTTTGGCTACACCTTC. Translated: CASSRQLSGQGFGYTF.

The table lists this clonotype with many counts. V usage is TRBV29-1 and J usage is TRBJ1-4; no reliable D call. CDR1 is SQVTM, CDR2 ANQGSEA, per germline. The length of the CDR3 is 13 residues. The V end was cut by 4 bases, the J end by 7 bases, with 13 bases between. CDR3 loop: CSVGGQALEKLFF. CDR3 bases: TGCAGCGTTGGAGGCCAGGCTCTTGAAAAACTGTTTTTT.